Presented here are 6 T cell receptor beta chains from one specimen sequenced in a study of regulatory T cells in long-lasting Graves disease. To make TCR beta libraries, researchers used iRepertoire HTBI primers and Arm-PCR of CDR3 regions. In TCRdb, the multiplex PCR reads were re-called with MiXCR into one record per CDR3 protein. Here the sample spans 400,000 to 500,000 distinct CDR3 sequences, about 17% being singletons. The time point is: newly diagnosed GD, antithyroid drugs for less than 3 months. Isolated PBMC RNA provided the starting material for the TCR library. These records were also assigned to another study, of T cells in Graves' hyperthyroidism and ophthalmopathy.

The specimen comprised peripheral blood mononuclear cells (PBMCs), sampled at new diagnosis, from a patient treated with antithyroid drugs. The receptors stem from a woman in her late teens or twenties with Graves disease.

The CDR3 loop reads CASSPPPHSGNSYNEQFF. The CDR3 nucleotides are TGTGCCAGCAGCCCACCCCCCCATAGCGGGAACTCCTACAATGAGCAGTTCTTC. The chain links TRBV7-2 to TRBJ2-1; TRBD2 matches at 8 bases. The germline CDR1 and CDR2 sequences are SGHTA and FQGNSA. CDR3 length equals 18 residues. After removal of 5 bases from V and 0 bases from J, the junction contained 12 bases not matched to a gene.

This clonotype occurred a few times. The chain couples TRBV25-1 to TRBJ2-7, with unresolved D. Germline CDR1 reads MGHDK; CDR2 reads SYGVNS. The V end lost 6 bases, the J end lost 5 bases, and 11 bases lay between the germline ends. The CDR3 is 12 amino acids. In nucleotides, the CDR3 is TGTGCCAGCAGCCAACCGGGCAACGAGCAGTACTTC. Its protein product is CASSQPGNEQYF.

The rearrangement uses TRBV19 and TRBJ2-6; D uncertain. The V and J ends lost 5 bases and 2 bases respectively, with 10 bases between them. From germline, CDR1 is LNHDA and CDR2 SQIVND (reference sequence). CDR3 length: 15 amino acids. CDR3 loop: CASSLWQAGANVLTF. CDR3 bases: TGTGCCAGTAGTCTTTGGCAAGCTGGGGCCAACGTCCTGACTTTC.

This clonotype has a count of ten or more. This sequence joins TRBV7-2 and TRBJ2-5, with D uncertain. Germline loops: CDR1 SGHTA, CDR2 FQGNSA. V was pared by 1 base and J by 5 bases, with 5 bases between. The CDR3 length is 12 residues. CDR3 nucleotide sequence: TGTGCCAGCAGCTTAGTTTGGGAGACCCAGTACTTC. This codes for CASSLVWETQYF.

The chain joins TRBV15 to TRBJ1-2; TRBD1 is a possible D gene (5 bases). Germline V gene sequence: CDR1 LNHNV, CDR2 YYDKDF (reference sequence). This CDR3 is built from 14 residues. Trimming removed 4 bases from V and 7 bases from J, with 16 bases in between. The CDR3 protein is CATSMRTYPGGYTF. The CDR3 DNA reads TGTGCCACCAGCATGAGGACATACCCGGGTGGCTACACCTTC. The full variable domain, completed using reference TRBV15 and TRBJ1-2, is DAMVIQNPRYQVTQFGKPVTLSCSQTLNHNVMYWYQQKSSQAPKLLFHYYDKDFNNEADTPDNFQSRRPNTSFCFLDIRSPGLGDTAMYLCATSMRTYPGGYTFGSGTRLTVV.

This clonotype was seen at least ten times. The J gene is TRBJ2-3, the V gene TRBV7-2, with TRBD2 identical over 7 bases. The CDR3 sequence is 16 residues long. CDR1 and CDR2 (germline): SGHTA, FQGNSA. J gave up 1 base and V 5 bases, and 9 bases lay outside the gene matches. As DNA, the CDR3 is TGTGCCAGCAGCCCCGGCGGGGCGGGGGGCACAGATACGCAGTATTTT. This encodes CASSPGGAGGTDTQYF.